The rows below give T cell receptor beta chains drawn from one sample of a study of a mutant IDH1 vaccine in newly diagnosed glioma. Measured with immunoSEQ multiplex PCR; TCRdb has only the in-frame clones, and not every one. The profile shows fewer than 100,000 clones, around 90% of them singletons. Source: PBMCs, taken from a glioma patient treated with radiotherapy, temozolomide or both. These receptors all come from a woman aged 45-60 years with glioma. CDR3s include the opening cysteine and the closing phenylalanine or tryptophan. The order of the fields is D gene, V gene, clone size, J gene, CDR3 DNA, CDR3 protein. D genes are given only for firm matches. Not every row has a clone size; where given, it reads once, few, many or a size class.

d_call: TRBD1; v_call: TRBV9; clone_size: NA; j_call: TRBJ2-5; cdr3_nt: TGTGCCAGCAGCACCCTGACAGGGACGGAGACCCAGTACTTC; cdr3_aa: CASSTLTGTETQYF
d_call: NA; v_call: TRBV5-1; clone_size: few; j_call: TRBJ2-5; cdr3_nt: TGCGCCAGCAGCTTGAGGATTACGTTGGGGGCACAAGAGACCCAGTACTTC; cdr3_aa: CASSLRITLGAQETQYF
d_call: NA; v_call: TRBV30; clone_size: NA; j_call: TRBJ2-7; cdr3_nt: TGTGCCTGGAGTTTGTCTACCGCCGAGCAGTACTTC; cdr3_aa: CAWSLSTAEQYF
d_call: NA; v_call: TRBV6-1; clone_size: NA; j_call: TRBJ1-1; cdr3_nt: TGTGCCAGCAGTGGCCTTGCTAACACTGAAGCTTTCTTT; cdr3_aa: CASSGLANTEAFF
d_call: NA; v_call: TRBV19; clone_size: NA; j_call: TRBJ1-5; cdr3_nt: TGTGCCAGTAGTATTGGGGTTCGTCAGCCCCAGCATTTT; cdr3_aa: CASSIGVRQPQHF
d_call: TRBD2; v_call: TRBV2; clone_size: NA; j_call: TRBJ2-7; cdr3_nt: TGTGCCAGCATCCCTGCGGGAGGGGTCTACGAGCAGTACTTC; cdr3_aa: CASIPAGGVYEQYF
d_call: NA; v_call: TRBV5-1; clone_size: NA; j_call: TRBJ1-2; cdr3_nt: TGCGCCAGCAGCTTGGTCCCAGGGGCCGGCTACACCTTC; cdr3_aa: CASSLVPGAGYTF
d_call: TRBD1; v_call: TRBV7-9; clone_size: NA; j_call: TRBJ1-2; cdr3_nt: TGTGCCAGCAGGGATTGGACAGGGGTTAGTGGCTACACCTTC; cdr3_aa: CASRDWTGVSGYTF
d_call: NA; v_call: TRBV9; clone_size: NA; j_call: TRBJ2-1; cdr3_nt: TGTGCCAGCAGCGGACCCAACCATATGGATGAGCAGTTCTTC; cdr3_aa: CASSGPNHMDEQFF
d_call: TRBD2; v_call: TRBV30; clone_size: NA; j_call: TRBJ2-1; cdr3_nt: TGTGCCTGGAGCACCGGGACTAGCGGGAGGGCGTACAATGAGCAGTTCTTC; cdr3_aa: CAWSTGTSGRAYNEQFF
d_call: NA; v_call: TRBV6-5; clone_size: NA; j_call: TRBJ2-4; cdr3_nt: TGTGCCAGCAGTCCCTCGGAGGAGGCCAAAAACATTCAGTACTTC; cdr3_aa: CASSPSEEAKNIQYF